The 28 T cell receptor beta chains below were found in one sample sequenced in a study of identical twins. TCRdb redid the calling of the 5' RACE reads with MiXCR, one entry per CDR3 protein. The table lists approximately 490,000 distinct CDR3 sequences, about a fifth of them singletons. In addition, the sample was reused for a study of yellow fever vaccine responses in identical twins.

The material sequenced was CD4+ T cells sorted from blood. The receptors derive from a woman under 30 in good health.

This clonotype was observed a few times. The V and J genes are TRBV20-1 and TRBJ2-2, with unresolved D. Germline V lookup: CDR1 DFQATT, CDR2 SNEGSKA (reference sequence). The CDR3 is 14 amino acids. V lost 2 bases and J lost 0, with 7 bases in between. The CDR3 DNA is TGCAGTGCTAGATCCGGACCGAACACCGGGGAGCTGTTTTTT. Its translation is CSARSGPNTGELFF.

There are a few counts of this clonotype. The CDR3 DNA reads TGTGCCAGCAGTTTGGGGGACAGGGTGACTGAAGCTTTCTTT. Residues: CASSLGDRVTEAFF. The gene calls are TRBV12-3 or TRBV12-4 and TRBJ1-1, with 9 nucleotides matching TRBD1. This CDR3 has 14 residues. Germline trimming cut 3 bases from V and 5 bases from J; bases unmatched to any gene: 4.

The chain employs TRBV20-1 and TRBJ1-2; D perhaps matches TRBD1 (5 bases). The germline gives CDR1 DFQATT, CDR2 SNEGSKA (reference sequence). The length of the CDR3 is 15 residues. The V end lost 2 bases, the J end lost 8 bases, and 21 bases lay between the germline ends. The chain's CDR3 is CSARPGTVPIAGYTF. The CDR3 DNA is TGCAGTGCTAGACCCGGGACGGTACCTATTGCCGGCTACACCTTC.

V and J are TRBV10-2 and TRBJ2-7; tentative D call: TRBD2 (6 bases). Germline CDR1 and CDR2: WSHSY and SAAADI. Trimming cost V 2 bases and J 4 bases, with 12 bases left between them. The CDR3 is 14 residues long. The CDR3 loop reads CASSEQAGIYEQYV. Written as DNA, the CDR3 is TGCGCCAGCAGTGAGCAGGCGGGGATTTACGAGCAGTACGTC.

This clonotype was seen more than once but under ten times. The V call is TRBV27, the J call TRBJ2-3; D is possibly TRBD1 or TRBD2 (5 bases each). This CDR3 has 14 amino acids. Trimming took off 7 bases at V and 2 bases at J, with 13 bases between the two ends. CDR1 is MNHEY and CDR2 is SMNVEV in the germline V gene (reference sequence). The chain's CDR3 is CASTRLGTTDTQYF. CDR3 bases: TGTGCCAGCACCCGCTTAGGGACCACAGATACGCAGTATTTT.

The chain couples TRBV4-1 to TRBJ1-1; 8 bases agree with TRBD1. CDR1 and CDR2 from the germline V gene are MGHRA and YSYEKL. The V and J ends lost 1 base and 5 bases, in that order; junction bases with no gene match: 3. The CDR3 consists of 14 residues. In DNA form, the CDR3 reads TGCGCCAGCAGCCAAGGACAGGGGTTGACTGAAGCTTTCTTT. Encoded protein: CASSQGQGLTEAFF.

This clonotype was detected only a few times. This chain joins TRBV29-1 and TRBJ2-4; perhaps D is TRBD1 or TRBD2 (5 bases each). This CDR3 is 13 amino acids long. Trimming shortened V by 5 bases and J by 0 bases, and 8 bases separated the two germline ends. From germline, CDR1 is SQVTM and CDR2 ANQGSEA. For the CDR3, the DNA is TGCAGCGTTCAAGGGACAGCCAAAAACATTCAGTACTTC. Translation: CSVQGTAKNIQYF.

This clonotype was seen many times. The CDR3 coding sequence is TGCAGTGCTAGATGGCGACTAGCGGAGACCCAGTACTTC. Residues: CSARWRLAETQYF. This chain uses TRBV20-1 with TRBJ2-5; 8 bases match TRBD2. Per the germline V gene, CDR1 is DFQATT and CDR2 is SNEGSKA (reference sequence). The CDR3 loop spans 13 amino acids. V gave up 2 bases and J gave up 5 bases; unmatched junction bases: 4.

The chain combines TRBV27 with TRBJ2-7; no firm D call. The CDR3 has 14 amino acids. The V gene's germline CDR1 is MNHEY and CDR2 SMNVEV (reference sequence). Trimming took off 1 base at V and 2 bases at J, with 9 bases between the two ends. CDR3 loop: CASSLFFGPYEQYF. In DNA, the CDR3 is TGTGCCAGCAGTTTATTTTTCGGCCCCTACGAGCAGTACTTC.

The rearrangement links TRBV7-9 to TRBJ1-1; the D is unclear. Germline assignment: CDR1 SEHNR and CDR2 FQNEAQ (reference sequence). Trimming took off 2 bases at V and 3 bases at J, with 13 bases between the two ends. This CDR3 has 15 residues. CDR3 in amino acids: CASSLSALKDTEAFF. CDR3 nucleotide sequence: TGTGCCAGCAGCTTAAGCGCGTTAAAGGACACTGAAGCTTTCTTT. The full variable domain, with the rest looked up from reference TRBV7-9 and TRBJ1-1, is DTGVSQNPRHKITKRGQNVTFRCDPISEHNRLYWYRQTLGQGPEFLTYFQNEAQLEKSRLLSDRFSAERPKGSFSTLEIQRTEQGDSAMYLCASSLSALKDTEAFFGQGTRLTVV.

This clonotype was found a few times. The V and J genes are TRBV5-6 and TRBJ2-2; TRBD1 matches 7 bases. V was pared by 1 base and J by 6 bases, with 6 bases of the junction left unmatched. CDR1 and CDR2 (germline): SGHDT, YYEEEE. The CDR3 contains 15 residues. The CDR3 reads CASSLRRGMAGELFF. CDR3 in DNA: TGTGCCAGCAGCTTGCGCAGGGGGATGGCCGGGGAGCTGTTTTTT.

Concerning this clonotype itself: A junction boundary mismatches the germline segment, possibly from a read error. The chain joins TRBV10-2 to TRBJ2-7; the match to TRBD1 covers 8 bases. Per the germline V gene, CDR1 is WSHSY and CDR2 is SAAADI. This CDR3 has 15 amino acids. CDR3: CASSATGANSCEQYF. The CDR3 DNA reads as TGCGCCAGCAGCGCGACAGGGGCCAACTCCTGCGAGCAGTACTTC.

This clonotype was picked up one time. The gene calls are TRBV12-3 or TRBV12-4 and TRBJ1-1; 9 nucleotides align to TRBD1. There are 13 residues in the CDR3. With 7 bases clipped from V and 4 bases from J, the junction kept 4 bases outside the gene matches. The CDR3 DNA is TGTGCCAGCAAGCGACAGGGGGTCACTGAAGCTTTCTTT. This translates into CASKRQGVTEAFF.

V is TRBV12-3 or TRBV12-4 and J is TRBJ2-5, with D unclear. V was cut by 5 bases and J by 1 base, with 14 bases left in between. This CDR3 region has 15 residues. The CDR3 spells CASSLGRKTQETQYF. CDR3 in DNA: TGTGCCAGCAGTCTCGGCAGGAAGACCCAAGAGACCCAGTACTTC.

This rearrangement joins TRBV7-2 to TRBJ2-1; the match to TRBD2 covers 11 bases. CDR1 SGHTA and CDR2 FQGNSA come from the germline V gene. V shed 5 bases, J shed 8 bases, and the junction held 11 bases outside the gene matches. The CDR3 is 16 residues long. DNA of the CDR3: TGTGCCAGCAGCGCAAATGTAGCGGGGGGGCGATATGAGCAGTTCTTC. This encodes CASSANVAGGRYEQFF. The full variable domain, rest sourced from reference TRBV7-2 and TRBJ2-1, is GAGVSQSPSNKVTEKGKDVELRCDPISGHTALYWYRQSLGQGLEFLIYFQGNSAPDKSGLPSDRFSAERTGGSVSTLTIQRTQQEDSAVYLCASSANVAGGRYEQFFGPGTRLTVL.

V and J are TRBV28 and TRBJ1-1; TRBD1 is a possible D gene (5 bases). V was pared by 3 bases and J by 0 bases, with 14 bases between. This CDR3 is built from 16 residues. CDR1 and CDR2 (germline): MDHEN, SYDVKM. The CDR3 DNA reads as TGTGCCAGCAGTTTCCCGGATGTGACAGTGAACACTGAAGCTTTCTTT. This gives the protein CASSFPDVTVNTEAFF.

This clonotype was counted a few times. This chain connects TRBV29-1 to TRBJ2-5, with 11 bases fitting TRBD1. Germline CDR1 SQVTM, CDR2 ANQGSEA. This CDR3 has 14 amino acids. The V and J ends lost 6 bases and 5 bases, in that order; junction bases with no gene match: 8. DNA for the CDR3: TGCAGCGTGGGGACAGGGGGTTACGGTGAGACCCAGTACTTC. Its translation is CSVGTGGYGETQYF.

This clonotype came up a few times. The CDR3 DNA reads as TGCAGTGCCCGGGACGCGGGAGGGCCGGTGGATACGCAGTATTTT. Its translation: CSARDAGGPVDTQYF. The genes are TRBV20-1 and TRBJ2-3, with 9 bases matching TRBD2. Germline lookup yields CDR1 DFQATT and CDR2 SNEGSKA (reference sequence). Losses at the gene ends were 6 bases for V and 6 bases for J; bases not matched to a gene: 13. CDR3 length: 15 amino acids.

Here the CDR3 DNA reads TGTGCCAGCAGCTTAGCGCGCAGGGGTCTTACTACGGGGGAGCTGTTTTTT. It encodes CASSLARRGLTTGELFF. The rearrangement uses TRBV7-2 and TRBJ2-2; tentatively, D is TRBD1 (6 bases). The V gene lost 0 bases and the J gene lost 8 bases, with 19 bases spanning the gap. Germline CDR1 and CDR2: SGHTA and FQGNSA. The CDR3 contains 17 residues.

This clonotype was picked up a small number of times. V usage is TRBV5-5 and J usage is TRBJ2-3; TRBD2 aligns across 13 bases. The CDR3 covers 17 residues. The V gene end was trimmed by 4 bases and the J gene end by 7 bases; junction bases not matched to a gene: 12. Germline CDR1 SGHKS, CDR2 YYEKEE (reference sequence). The CDR3 DNA follows: TGTGCCAGCAGCCAACGCCCGCCGGGACTAGCGGGACATACGCAGTATTTT. Translating gives CASSQRPPGLAGHTQYF.

This clonotype has more than one count but fewer than ten. The chain has TRBV4-2 and TRBJ2-3, with D possibly matching TRBD2 (6 bases). V dropped 0 bases and J dropped 2 bases, with 15 bases sitting between them. CDR1 is LGHNA and CDR2 is YNFKEQ in the germline V gene. There are 17 residues in the CDR3. The CDR3, as DNA: TGTGCCAGCAGCCAAGAAGGCCAGGGACTGAACACAGATACGCAGTATTTT. Translated: CASSQEGQGLNTDTQYF.

Comment on this clonotype: One junction end disagrees with the germline gene, perhaps due to a read error. The chain recombines TRBV12-3 or TRBV12-4 with TRBJ2-1, with D possibly TRBD2 on 5 matching bases. The CDR3 runs to 18 residues. For the CDR3, the DNA is TGTGCCATCAGTTTAGGAGGCTGGCGGTCGGCCTCCTACAATGAGCAGTTCTTC. Translated, it gives CAISLGGWRSASYNEQFF.

In its sample, this clonotype was seen a few times. This chain joins TRBV12-3 or TRBV12-4 and TRBJ1-6, with D possibly TRBD1 on 5 matching bases. The CDR3 has 15 amino acids. V dropped 5 bases and J dropped 6 bases, with 14 bases sitting between them. CDR3 in amino acids: CASSPTGTGNSPLHF. DNA for the CDR3: TGTGCCAGCAGTCCCACCGGGACTGGTAATTCACCCCTCCACTTT.

The gene calls are TRBV27 and TRBJ2-1, with unresolved D. CDR3 length: 14 residues. Germline V lookup: CDR1 MNHEY, CDR2 SMNVEV (reference sequence). Trimming removed 7 bases at V and 8 bases at J, with 18 bases between. The CDR3 reads CASTPRVSSDEQFF. Here the CDR3 DNA reads TGTGCCAGCACCCCTCGGGTGTCTTCCGATGAGCAGTTCTTC.

The gene calls are TRBV20-1 and TRBJ2-7, with D unresolved. Germline loops: CDR1 DFQATT, CDR2 SNEGSKA (reference sequence). The CDR3 consists of 13 residues. The V and J ends lost 1 base and 1 base respectively, with 8 bases between them. The DNA for the CDR3 is TGCAGTGCTAGAGCCGGTGGATCCTACGAGCAGTACTTC. It yields the protein CSARAGGSYEQYF.

The genes are TRBV29-1 and TRBJ2-1; 9 nucleotides agree with TRBD2. Trimming at V came to 8 bases and at J to 4 bases, leaving 9 bases not matched to a gene. Germline lookup yields CDR1 SQVTM and CDR2 ANQGSEA. The CDR3 runs 14 residues. CDR3 DNA: TGCAGCTCCCGGGAGCGGGAGGCATACAATGAGCAGTTCTTC. Translated: CSSREREAYNEQFF.

V gene TRBV10-3 combines with J gene TRBJ2-2; D unclear. The germline V gene encodes CDR1 ENHRY and CDR2 SYGVKD. Trimming removed 9 bases at V and 6 bases at J, with 11 bases between. CDR3 length equals 12 residues. The CDR3 is CAMEYSPGELFF. CDR3 nucleotides: TGTGCCATGGAGTACAGTCCCGGGGAGCTGTTTTTT.

CDR3: CSARDFRVTEAFF. The CDR3 DNA sequence: TGCAGTGCTAGAGATTTCAGGGTAACTGAAGCTTTCTTT. V gene TRBV20-1 combines with J gene TRBJ1-1; D possibly corresponds to TRBD1 (5 bases). Trimming left V 0 bases short and J 5 bases short, with 10 bases between. The CDR3 runs 13 residues. Looked up from germline, CDR1 is DFQATT and CDR2 is SNEGSKA (reference sequence).